This T cell receptor beta chain was recovered during a study of identical twins. V lost 4 bases to trimming and J lost 5 bases, with 13 bases between them. This CDR3 contains 14 residues. Per germline, CDR1 SGHRS and CDR2 YFSETQ. TCRdb independently ran MiXCR on the 5' RACE reads; one entry per CDR3 protein. This sample has more than 400,000 distinct CDR3 sequences, with around 15% found just once. The sample also formed part of further work on yellow fever vaccine responses in identical twins. Turning to that study: Twin vaccine T cell responses reportedly seemed partly convergent, partly personalized.

This TCR was recovered from a woman between 18 and 30 years old in good health. The V call is TRBV5-1, the J call TRBJ2-1, with TRBD2 as a possible D gene (5 bases). What was sequenced was CD4+ T cells sorted from blood. This CDR3 reads CASSRTRRNNEQFF. The DNA for the CDR3 is TGCGCCAGCAGCCGTACTAGGCGCAACAATGAGCAGTTCTTC. Variable domain in full (rest from reference TRBV5-1 and TRBJ2-1): KAGVTQTPRYLIKTRGQQVTLSCSPISGHRSVSWYQQTPGQGLQFLFEYFSETQRNKGNFPGRFSGRQFSNSRSEMNVSTLELGDSALYLCASSRTRRNNEQFFGPGTRLTVL.